This TCR beta chain derives from a study of beta chain features in type 1 diabetes. Looking at the study overall: In age, gender and cell yields, patients were similar to healthy donors.

CD45RO/CCR7/CD25/CD127/CD95/CD27 separated CD4+ naive, central memory, regulatory and stem cell-like memory cells by sorting. Of the isolated RNA, all was reverse transcribed, and so the sequenced material was expressed TCRB transcripts. Profiled with immunoSEQ multiplex PCR; TCRdb holds only in-frame clones, not every one. Among around 40,000 clones, approximately 72% were seen once, and the ten largest hold roughly 2.2%. CDR3 length: 15 amino acids. Trimming removed 2 bases from V and 6 bases from J, with 14 bases in between. The germline gives CDR1 KGHSH, CDR2 LQKENI. General study findings and limits: Researchers report that Type 1 diabetes patients had moderately but significantly shorter TCRB CDR3s across all four CD4+ subsets.

Worth noting for this clone: What it binds is not known.

Sequencing input: Tregs from blood. The chain couples TRBV18 to TRBJ1-5, with D possibly matching TRBD1 (6 bases). The sequence was obtained from a woman in her late teens or twenties with type 1 diabetes. CDR3 in amino acids: CASSPLGGLSQPQHF. The CDR3 bases are TGTGCCAGCTCACCATTGGGGGGGCTGTCTCAGCCCCAGCATTTT.